This T cell receptor beta chain was recovered during a study of blood T cells in healthy people across ages. Study-level background: Roughly one uniquely barcoded beta molecule per two T cells was captured.

RNA extraction gave at least 5.5 micrograms of total RNA per sample. A word on this clonotype: What it binds is unknown.

Together with a sample-barcoded 5' primer, a J-beta primer mix was included in a second PCR lasting roughly 7 to 11 cycles. There were at least 2.5 million CDR3-containing paired-end reads obtained from each sample. TCRdb independently ran MiXCR on the 5' RACE reads; one entry per CDR3 protein. The sample yields 600,000 or so distinct CDR3 sequences, under 55% seen once. Germline lookup yields CDR1 SGHTA and CDR2 FQGNSA. The V and J ends lost 4 bases and 5 bases respectively, with 11 bases between them. The CDR3 totals 13 residues. Whole-study findings and limits: Among T cells, TCR beta diversity per million cells dropped roughly linearly as age rose.

Sequenced input: blood. This sequence joins TRBV7-2 and TRBJ2-5; D is unresolved. The source of this sequence is an older man in good health. In DNA form, the CDR3 reads TGTGCCAGCAGCTACCCAACGCAGGAGACCCAGTACTTC. It translates to CASSYPTQETQYF.